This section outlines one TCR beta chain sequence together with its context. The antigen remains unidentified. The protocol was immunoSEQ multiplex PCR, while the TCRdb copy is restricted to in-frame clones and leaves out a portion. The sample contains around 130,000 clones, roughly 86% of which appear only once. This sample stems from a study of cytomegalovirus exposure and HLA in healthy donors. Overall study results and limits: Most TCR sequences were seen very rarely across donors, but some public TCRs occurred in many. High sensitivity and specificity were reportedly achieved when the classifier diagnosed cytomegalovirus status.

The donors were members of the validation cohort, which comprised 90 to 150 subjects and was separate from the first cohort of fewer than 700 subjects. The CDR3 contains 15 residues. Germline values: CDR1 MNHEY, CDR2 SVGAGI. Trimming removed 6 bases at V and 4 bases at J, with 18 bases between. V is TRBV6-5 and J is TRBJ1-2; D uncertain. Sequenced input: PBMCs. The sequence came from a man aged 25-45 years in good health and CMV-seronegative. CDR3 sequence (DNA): TGTGCCAGCAGCCCACAAAAAGTCCCAATCTATGGCTACACCTTC. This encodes CASSPQKVPIYGYTF.